Below are 9 T cell receptor beta chains sequenced from a single sample in a study of OX40 agonist ivuxolimab in advanced cancers. Data came from immunoSEQ multiplex PCR; TCRdb stores just in-frame clones and leaves some out. The sample consists of some 76,000 clones, around nine tenths of them appearing once. This material consisted of CD4+ or CD8+ T cells sorted from blood, taken in a trial of the OX40 agonist ivuxolimab. These receptors came from an adult with an advanced solid tumor such as melanoma, head and neck, liver or kidney cancer.

The chain uses TRBV4-3 and TRBJ2-1; TRBD2 matches at 8 bases. V was clipped by 2 bases and J by 2 bases; unmatched bases: 5. This CDR3 has 16 residues. Germline V lookup: CDR1 LGHNA, CDR2 YSLEER. In nucleotides, the CDR3 is TGCGCCAGCAGCCAACTGGGACTAGATCCCTACAATGAGCAGTTCTTC. It yields the protein CASSQLGLDPYNEQFF.

V is TRBV5-1 and J is TRBJ2-7, with 10 bases fitting TRBD1. Per the germline V gene, CDR1 is SGHRS and CDR2 is YFSETQ. This CDR3 spans 15 amino acids. V shed 4 bases and J 1 base; nucleotides not matched to a gene: 5. CDR3 DNA: TGCGCCAGCAGCAAAGACAGGGGGCTGTCCTACGAGCAGTACTTC. The encoded protein is CASSKDRGLSYEQYF.

The chain employs TRBV6-4 and TRBJ1-1; D is undetermined. V lost 6 bases, J lost 1 base, and 9 bases lay in between. This CDR3 has 13 amino acids. CDR1 is MRHNA and CDR2 is SNTAGT in the germline V gene. The CDR3 DNA reads as TGTGCCAGCAGCTTGTCAGAGAACACTGAAGCTTTCTTT. Translation gives CASSLSENTEAFF.

The rearrangement uses TRBV9 and TRBJ2-5, with 11 bases lining up with TRBD2. The CDR3 covers 15 residues. The germline CDR1 and CDR2 sequences are SGDLS and YYNGEE. Trimming took 2 bases from V and 4 from J; bases not matched to a gene: 4. Written as DNA, the CDR3 is TGTGCCAGCAGCGTCCTAGCGGGGGGCGGAGAGACCCAGTACTTC. Translating gives CASSVLAGGGETQYF. Full variable domain (remainder filled in from reference TRBV9 and TRBJ2-5): DSGVTQTPKHLITATGQRVTLRCSPRSGDLSVYWYQQSLDQGLQFLIQYYNGEERAKGNILERFSAQQFPDLHSELNLSSLELGDSALYFCASSVLAGGGETQYFGPGTRLLVL.

V gene TRBV5-1 combines with J gene TRBJ2-7; D unclear. Germline CDR1 reads SGHRS; CDR2 reads YFSETQ. The CDR3 consists of 15 residues. With 0 bases removed from V and 0 bases from J, the gap between germline ends came to 10 bases. The CDR3 DNA is TGCGCCAGCAGCTTGGACCCTCCCAACTCCTACGAGCAGTACTTC. It translates to CASSLDPPNSYEQYF.

The genes are TRBV13 and TRBJ2-7; 16 bases fit TRBD2. This CDR3 region has 16 residues. From germline, CDR1 is PRHDT and CDR2 FYEKMQ (reference sequence). V was clipped by 5 bases and J by 7 bases; unmatched bases: 8. CDR3 sequence reads: CASSPGGLAGGREQYF. The CDR3 DNA is TGTGCCAGCAGCCCCGGGGGACTAGCGGGGGGGCGAGAGCAGTACTTC.

The V gene is TRBV11-2, the J gene TRBJ1-1, with TRBD1 matching 7 bases. The germline V gene has CDR1 SGHAT and CDR2 FQNNGV. V was pared by 7 bases and J by 4 bases, with 6 bases of the junction left unmatched. CDR3 size: 13 residues. DNA for the CDR3: TGTGCCAGCACTATAAACAGGGGCACTGAAGCTTTCTTT. Translating gives CASTINRGTEAFF.

The chain couples TRBV5-1 to TRBJ1-2, with 8 positions matching TRBD1. Germline V CDR1 and CDR2: SGHRS, YFSETQ. The V segment lost 6 bases and the J segment 4 bases; nucleotides outside the gene matches: 14. This CDR3 is built from 16 residues. This CDR3 is CASMYTGTGEIYGYTF. DNA for the CDR3: TGCGCCAGCATGTATACCGGGACAGGCGAGATCTATGGCTACACCTTC. Supplemented by reference TRBV5-1 and TRBJ1-2, the full variable domain reads KAGVTQTPRYLIKTRGQQVTLSCSPISGHRSVSWYQQTPGQGLQFLFEYFSETQRNKGNFPGRFSGRQFSNSRSEMNVSTLELGDSALYLCASMYTGTGEIYGYTFGSGTRLTVV.

This chain joins TRBV5-4 and TRBJ2-2, with a possible D match to TRBD2 (7 bases). CDR3 length: 15 amino acids. With 7 bases removed from V and 5 bases from J, the gap between germline ends came to 18 bases. The V gene's germline CDR1 is SGHNT and CDR2 YYREEE (reference sequence). CDR3 sequence: CASAPRGGPTGELFF. The CDR3 DNA reads TGTGCCAGCGCCCCAAGGGGGGGGCCGACCGGGGAGCTGTTTTTT.